This entry lists 24 T cell receptor beta chains sequenced from one sample in a study of beta chain features in type 1 diabetes. Study results and caveats: TCRB CDR3s were moderately but significantly shorter in Type 1 diabetes patients in all four CD4+ subsets.

The isolated RNA, all of it, was reverse transcribed, so expressed TCRB transcripts were what got sequenced. Some clones are missing from TCRdb's copy, which holds only in-frame ones; the method was immunoSEQ multiplex PCR. The table lists around 97,000 clones, roughly 28% of them singletons. No antigen has been assigned to these receptors. Input material: central memory CD4+ T cells from blood. These receptors all stem from a woman aged 18-29 years with type 1 diabetes.

This clone turned up a few times. The chain is built from TRBV5-6 and TRBJ2-7; 7 nucleotides agree with TRBD1. V trimming: 3 bases; J trimming: 3 bases; junction bases outside the gene matches: 3. This CDR3 region has 13 residues. The germline gives CDR1 SGHDT, CDR2 YYEEEE. In DNA, the CDR3 is TGTGCCAGCAGCTCGACAGGGATCTACGAGCAGTACTTC. This codes for CASSSTGIYEQYF.

This clone was found a few times. The rearrangement links TRBV4-3 to TRBJ2-1; 13 nucleotides agree with TRBD2. The V segment lost 5 bases and the J segment 5 bases; nucleotides outside the gene matches: 12. The germline gives CDR1 LGHNA, CDR2 YSLEER. The CDR3 has 18 residues. CDR3 loop: CASSAELAGGPGHNEQFF. In nucleotides, the CDR3 is TGCGCCAGCAGCGCAGAACTAGCGGGAGGGCCCGGACACAATGAGCAGTTCTTC.

This clone was picked up a small number of times. The chain recombines TRBV7-8 with TRBJ2-5; maybe TRBD2 (5 bases). CDR3 length equals 14 residues. The germline gives CDR1 SGHVS, CDR2 FQNEAQ. The V end was cut by 7 bases, the J end by 6 bases, with 18 bases between. CDR3 protein: CASTLTPSSKTQYF. Written as DNA, the CDR3 is TGTGCCAGCACCCTAACCCCTAGCTCTAAGACCCAGTACTTC.

This clone was detected only a few times. The chain uses TRBV29-1 and TRBJ2-7; D gene unclear. The V gene lost 7 bases and the J gene lost 4 bases, with 17 bases spanning the gap. CDR3 length: 13 amino acids. Germline V gene data show CDR1 as SQVTM and CDR2 as ANQGSEA. In DNA, the CDR3 is TGCAGCGCTAGACTCCCACCGGCTTACGAGCAGTACTTC. Protein sequence: CSARLPPAYEQYF.

DNA for the CDR3: TGTGCCAGTAGTCCCACCGGGACAGGGTATCTAGCGGGAGACTATGAGCAGTTCTTC. It codes for CASSPTGTGYLAGDYEQFF. The chain carries TRBV19 and TRBJ2-1; TRBD2 is a possible D gene (10 bases). CDR3 size: 19 residues. CDR1 LNHDA and CDR2 SQIVND come from the germline V gene (reference sequence). Trimming left V 5 bases short and J 8 bases short, with 31 bases between.

The CDR3 loop is CASSQGTGGNEQFF. CDR3 DNA sequence: TGCGCCAGCAGCCAAGGGACAGGGGGCAATGAGCAGTTCTTC. The rearrangement uses TRBV5-1 and TRBJ2-1; 11 bases align to TRBD1. V was clipped by 4 bases and J by 6 bases; unmatched bases: 3. Germline values: CDR1 SGHRS, CDR2 YFSETQ. This CDR3 comprises 14 residues. The full variable domain, its missing parts supplied by reference TRBV5-1 and TRBJ2-1, is KAGVTQTPRYLIKTRGQQVTLSCSPISGHRSVSWYQQTPGQGLQFLFEYFSETQRNKGNFPGRFSGRQFSNSRSEMNVSTLELGDSALYLCASSQGTGGNEQFFGPGTRLTVL.

This clone came up a few times. This chain joins TRBV29-1 and TRBJ2-3; 9 nucleotides agree with TRBD2. The CDR3 runs to 13 residues. Trimming cost V 7 bases and J 3 bases; bases outside gene matches: 5. Per germline, CDR1 SQVTM and CDR2 ANQGSEA. The CDR3 loop reads CSGDSGRTDTQYF. The CDR3 bases are TGCAGCGGAGATAGCGGGAGAACAGATACGCAGTATTTT.

The CDR3 nucleotides are TGCAGCGCGCCCGGACTAGCGTGGGCAGATACGCAGTATTTT. Its protein product is CSAPGLAWADTQYF. The rearrangement joins TRBV29-1 to TRBJ2-3; 9 nucleotides agree with TRBD2. The CDR3 extends over 14 amino acids. V lost 7 bases to trimming and J lost 4 bases; unmatched junction nucleotides: 9. The germline V gene has CDR1 SQVTM and CDR2 ANQGSEA.

V is TRBV5-8 and J is TRBJ2-1; 9 bases fit TRBD2. The CDR3 extends over 12 amino acids. J gave up 13 bases and V 3 bases, and 5 bases lay outside the gene matches. Germline V CDR1 and CDR2: SGHTS, YDEGEE. This chain's CDR3 is CASSSIAGAQFF. The DNA for the CDR3 is TGTGCCAGCAGCTCGATAGCGGGAGCCCAGTTCTTC.

This clone was seen a few times. V is TRBV14 and J is TRBJ2-3, with 9 bases fitting TRBD2. Germline V CDR1 and CDR2: SGHDN, FVKESK. Trimming took 1 base from V and 2 from J; bases not matched to a gene: 7. The CDR3 is 17 residues long. The CDR3 DNA sequence: TGTGCCAGCAGCCAAGGGCTACTAGCGGGCTCCACAGATACGCAGTATTTT. It is translated as CASSQGLLAGSTDTQYF.

This chain connects TRBV11-2 to TRBJ1-2, with D possibly TRBD1 on 5 matching bases. Looked up from germline, CDR1 is SGHAT and CDR2 is FQNNGV. The CDR3 covers 17 residues. Trimming cost V 2 bases and J 4 bases, with 20 bases left between them. In nucleotides, the CDR3 is TGTGCCAGCAGCTTAAGGTCGCGCAGGGATGTTGGCTATGGCTACACCTTC. Its protein product is CASSLRSRRDVGYGYTF.

The V gene is TRBV6-5, the J gene TRBJ2-3; TRBD1 matches 11 bases. Germline V lookup: CDR1 MNHEY, CDR2 SVGAGI. The CDR3 runs 15 residues. With V trimmed by 6 bases and J by 3 bases, 5 bases remained unmatched. CDR3 sequence reads: CASSRDRGMTDTQYF. CDR3 in DNA: TGTGCCAGCAGCCGGGACAGGGGGATGACAGATACGCAGTATTTT.

This chain uses TRBV12-2 with TRBJ2-5; the table's D call of TRBD2 was not tested on the DNA. TRBV12-2 is a recognized pseudogene. The CDR3 extends over 16 amino acids. CDR3 nucleotide sequence: TGTGCAAGTCGCCTCCCCCCTAGCGGGAGGAAAGAGACCCAGTACTTC. It is translated as CASRLPPSGRKETQYF.

The count of this clone is one. J is TRBJ2-5 and V is TRBV5-4; 11 bases line up with TRBD2. V was pared by 5 bases and J by 5 bases, with 8 bases of the junction left unmatched. The CDR3 has 15 residues. Germline lookup yields CDR1 SGHNT and CDR2 YYREEE (reference sequence). The CDR3 protein is CASRPGLAAGETQYF. The CDR3, as DNA: TGTGCCAGCAGGCCGGGACTAGCGGCGGGGGAGACCCAGTACTTC.

This rearrangement joins TRBV2 to TRBJ2-5; TRBD2 is a possible D gene (7 bases). CDR1 is SNHLY, CDR2 FYNNEI, per germline. The CDR3 totals 14 residues. Deletions cut 6 bases from V and 4 bases from J, with 15 bases between. CDR3 in amino acids: CASSQGGGAETQYF. The CDR3 DNA sequence: TGTGCCAGCAGCCAAGGGGGGGGAGCAGAGACCCAGTACTTC.

This clone has a handful of counts. The rearrangement joins TRBV30 to TRBJ2-3, with 12 bases identical to TRBD2. Germline values: CDR1 GTSNPN, CDR2 SVGIG (reference sequence). This CDR3 is built from 14 residues. V lost 5 bases and J lost 3; bases outside the gene matches: 3. Here the CDR3 reads CAWGLAGRTDTQYF. The CDR3 DNA reads TGTGCCTGGGGACTAGCGGGGCGAACAGATACGCAGTATTTT.

This clone was seen a few times. The J gene is TRBJ1-1, the V gene TRBV30; 9 bases are shared with TRBD1. This CDR3 comprises 14 residues. Trimming cost V 5 bases and J 5 bases; bases outside gene matches: 9. Looked up from germline, CDR1 is GTSNPN and CDR2 is SVGIG (reference sequence). The CDR3 protein is CAWGRGQGQTEAFF. The CDR3 coding sequence is TGTGCCTGGGGGCGAGGACAGGGGCAAACTGAAGCTTTCTTT.

There are a few counts of this clone. The CDR3 coding sequence is TGTGCCTGGAGCCAGGGGTACGAGCAGTACGTC. This codes for CAWSQGYEQYV. The chain carries TRBV30 and TRBJ2-7; a weak D match, TRBD1 (6 bases). The CDR3 length is 11 residues. Deletions cut 3 bases from V and 4 bases from J, with 7 bases between. From germline, CDR1 is GTSNPN and CDR2 SVGIG (reference sequence).

CDR3 DNA: TGTGCCACCAGCAGAGATACTCGCATAGCGGGAGGGCCGAAGACCCAGTACTTC. This gives the protein CATSRDTRIAGGPKTQYF. The genes are TRBV15 and TRBJ2-5; 11 bases are a match to TRBD2. The CDR3 has 18 residues. CDR1 and CDR2 from the germline V gene are LNHNV and YYDKDF (reference sequence). The V segment lost 0 bases and the J segment 6 bases; nucleotides outside the gene matches: 12.

This clone was detected a few times. The chain links TRBV30 to TRBJ2-2, with 7 bases matching TRBD1. The V gene end was trimmed by 1 base and the J gene end by 4 bases; junction bases not matched to a gene: 3. CDR3 length equals 14 residues. Germline assignment: CDR1 GTSNPN and CDR2 SVGIG (reference sequence). The CDR3 protein is CAWSAGGSTGELFF. In nucleotides, the CDR3 is TGTGCCTGGAGTGCAGGGGGTAGCACCGGGGAGCTGTTTTTT. Combining the CDR3 with reference TRBV30 and TRBJ2-2 gives the whole variable domain SQTIHQWPATLVQPVGSPLSLECTVEGTSNPNLYWYRQAAGRGLQLLFYSVGIGQISSEVPQNLSASRPQDRQFILSSKKLLLSDSGFYLCAWSAGGSTGELFFGEGSRLTVL.

The V gene is TRBV18, the J gene TRBJ2-5; the D gene is possibly TRBD1 (6 bases). Germline CDR1 is KGHSH and CDR2 is LQKENI. The CDR3 is 13 residues long. With 1 base removed from V and 4 bases from J, the gap between germline ends came to 7 bases. The CDR3 nucleotides are TGTGCCAGCTCACCACGCAGGGGAGAGACCCAGTACTTC. It yields the protein CASSPRRGETQYF.

This clone was seen a handful of times. The V gene is TRBV2, the J gene TRBJ2-2; 7 bases align to TRBD1. There are 15 residues in the CDR3. The V gene end was trimmed by 6 bases and the J gene end by 6 bases; junction bases not matched to a gene: 10. Germline V gene lookup returns CDR1 SNHLY and CDR2 FYNNEI. The CDR3 loop is CASSEDRLSSGELFF. The CDR3, as DNA: TGTGCCAGCAGCGAGGACAGGTTATCGTCCGGGGAGCTGTTTTTT.

In its sample, this clone was seen a few times. V gene TRBV6-6 combines with J gene TRBJ2-7, with 10 bases fitting TRBD1. The CDR3 has 15 amino acids. The trim removed 2 bases at V and 6 bases at J, leaving 7 bases unmatched. CDR1 is MNHNY and CDR2 is SVGAGI in the germline V gene (reference sequence). In DNA form, the CDR3 reads TGTGCCAGCAGTTACGGGGGACAGGGGTTGGTCGAGCAGTACTTC. Protein sequence: CASSYGGQGLVEQYF.

J is TRBJ2-4 and V is TRBV28; 9 bases agree with TRBD1. Germline V gene lookup returns CDR1 MDHEN and CDR2 SYDVKM. CDR3 size: 12 residues. Trimming removed 7 bases from V and 14 bases from J; junction bases left unmatched: 9. In DNA, the CDR3 is TGTGCCAGCACCAGCGACAGGGGGGTTGAGTACTTC. Its protein product is CASTSDRGVEYF.